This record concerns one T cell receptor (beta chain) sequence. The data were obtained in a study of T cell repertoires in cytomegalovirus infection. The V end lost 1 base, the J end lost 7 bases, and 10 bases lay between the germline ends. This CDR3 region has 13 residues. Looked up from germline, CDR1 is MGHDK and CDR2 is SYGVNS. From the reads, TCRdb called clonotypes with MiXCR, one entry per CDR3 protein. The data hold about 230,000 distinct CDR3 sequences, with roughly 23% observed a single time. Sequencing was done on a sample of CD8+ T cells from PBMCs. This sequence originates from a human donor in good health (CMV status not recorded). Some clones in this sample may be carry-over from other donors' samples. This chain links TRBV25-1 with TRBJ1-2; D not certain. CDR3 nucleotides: TGTGCCAGCAGTGAATTTGCGGGATCTGGCTACACCTTC. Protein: CASSEFAGSGYTF.